These 4 T cell receptor beta chains share one sample of origin, sequenced in a study of shared clonotypes between healthy human individuals. Assay used: immunoSEQ multiplex PCR; TCRdb lists only in-frame clones, some missing. The sample holds 2 million to 2.5 million clones; less than 95% are singletons and the top ten take approximately 0.4%. The sample taken for sequencing was naive CD4+ T cells from PBMCs. Subset defined: CD45RA+ positively selected. The source of these receptors is a young man in good health. Some clones in this sample may be carry-over from other donors' samples.

This rearrangement joins TRBV7-2 to TRBJ1-1; no clear D gene. V was shortened by 7 bases and J by 1 base, with 10 bases between the two germline ends. Germline CDR1 is SGHTA and CDR2 is FQGNSA. There are 13 residues in the CDR3. CDR3 amino acids: CASTPWANTEAFF. In DNA form, the CDR3 reads TGTGCCAGCACCCCGTGGGCGAACACTGAAGCTTTCTTT. The whole variable domain, filled in from reference TRBV7-2 and TRBJ1-1, reads GAGVSQSPSNKVTEKGKDVELRCDPISGHTALYWYRQSLGQGLEFLIYFQGNSAPDKSGLPSDRFSAERTGGSVSTLTIQRTQQEDSAVYLCASTPWANTEAFFGQGTRLTVV.

On this clone itself: A much bigger clone sits one base away, suggesting this may be a read error. The identical CDR3 is also encoded by other nucleotide sequences in the sample. The rearrangement joins TRBV18 to TRBJ2-5; D is undetermined. Germline CDR1 and CDR2: KGHSH and LQKENI. This CDR3 region has 11 residues. Trimming removed 4 bases at V and 2 bases at J, with 2 bases between. CDR3 in DNA: TGTGCCAGCTCACATCAAGAGACCCAGTACTTC. Translating gives CASSHQETQYF.

This chain links TRBV12-5 with TRBJ1-5, with D unresolved. The V and J ends lost 1 base and 9 bases respectively, with 7 bases between them. This CDR3 is built from 12 residues. Germline CDR1 reads LGHNT; CDR2 reads FRNRAP. The CDR3 protein is CASGLAGWPQHF. The CDR3 DNA sequence: TGTGCTAGTGGTTTGGCCGGATGGCCCCAGCATTTT. The whole variable domain, filled in from reference TRBV12-5 and TRBJ1-5, reads DARVTQTPRHKVTEMGQEVTMRCQPILGHNTVFWYRQTMMQGLELLAYFRNRAPLDDSGMPKDRFSAEMPDATLATLKIQPSEPRDSAVYFCASGLAGWPQHFGDGTRLSIL.

The chain recombines TRBV7-2 with TRBJ1-1; 8 nucleotides line up with TRBD1. CDR1 is SGHTA and CDR2 is FQGNSA in the germline V gene. J was trimmed by 1 base and V by 5 bases; bases with no gene match: 6. This CDR3 has 15 residues. In DNA, the CDR3 is TGTGCCAGCAGCCCCCAGACAGGGGAGAACACTGAAGCTTTCTTT. Translating gives CASSPQTGENTEAFF.